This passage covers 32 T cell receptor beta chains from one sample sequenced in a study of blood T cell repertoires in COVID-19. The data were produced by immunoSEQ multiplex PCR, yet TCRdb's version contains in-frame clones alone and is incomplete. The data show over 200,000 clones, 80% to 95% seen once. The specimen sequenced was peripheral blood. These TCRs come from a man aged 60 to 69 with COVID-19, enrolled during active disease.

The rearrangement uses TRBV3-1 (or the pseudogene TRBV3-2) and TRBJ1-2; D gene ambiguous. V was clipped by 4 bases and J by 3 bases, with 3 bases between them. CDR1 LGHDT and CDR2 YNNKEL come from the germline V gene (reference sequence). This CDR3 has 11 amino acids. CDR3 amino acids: CASSLDYGYTF. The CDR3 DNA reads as TGTGCCAGCAGCCTAGACTATGGCTACACCTTC.

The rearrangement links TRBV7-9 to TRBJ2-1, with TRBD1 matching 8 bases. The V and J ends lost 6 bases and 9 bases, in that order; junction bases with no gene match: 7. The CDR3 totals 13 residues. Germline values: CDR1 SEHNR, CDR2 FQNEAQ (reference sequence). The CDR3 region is CASSLNTGGEQFF. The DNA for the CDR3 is TGTGCCAGCAGTTTAAACACAGGGGGTGAGCAGTTCTTC.

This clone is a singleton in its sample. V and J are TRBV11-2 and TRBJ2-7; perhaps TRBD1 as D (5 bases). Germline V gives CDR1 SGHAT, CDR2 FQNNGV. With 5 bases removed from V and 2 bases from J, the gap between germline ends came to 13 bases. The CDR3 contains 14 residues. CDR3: CASSPPDKTYEQYF. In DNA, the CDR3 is TGTGCCAGCAGCCCCCCGGACAAAACCTACGAGCAGTACTTC. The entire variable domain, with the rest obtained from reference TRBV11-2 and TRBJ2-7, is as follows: EAGVAQSPRYKIIEKRQSVAFWCNPISGHATLYWYQQILGQGPKLLIQFQNNGVVDDSQLPKDRFSAERLKGVDSTLKIQPAKLEDSAVYLCASSPPDKTYEQYFGPGTRLTVT.

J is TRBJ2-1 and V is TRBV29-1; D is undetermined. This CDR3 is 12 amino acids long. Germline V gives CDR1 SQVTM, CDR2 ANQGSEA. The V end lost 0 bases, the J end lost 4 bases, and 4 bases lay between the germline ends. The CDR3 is CSVEEAYNEQFF. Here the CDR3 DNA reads TGCAGCGTTGAAGAGGCATACAATGAGCAGTTCTTC.

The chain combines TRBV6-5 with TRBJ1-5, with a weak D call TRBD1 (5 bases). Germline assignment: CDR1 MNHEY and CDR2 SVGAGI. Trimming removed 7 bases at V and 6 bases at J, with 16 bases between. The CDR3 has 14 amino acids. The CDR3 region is CASTLWQGSQPQHF. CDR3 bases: TGTGCCAGCACCTTGTGGCAGGGAAGTCAGCCCCAGCATTTT.

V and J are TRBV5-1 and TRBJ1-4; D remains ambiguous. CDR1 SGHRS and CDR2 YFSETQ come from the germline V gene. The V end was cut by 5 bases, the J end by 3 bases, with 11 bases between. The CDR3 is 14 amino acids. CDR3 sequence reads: CASRLGGSNEKLFF. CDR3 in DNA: TGCGCCAGCAGGCTAGGTGGCTCTAATGAAAAACTGTTTTTT.

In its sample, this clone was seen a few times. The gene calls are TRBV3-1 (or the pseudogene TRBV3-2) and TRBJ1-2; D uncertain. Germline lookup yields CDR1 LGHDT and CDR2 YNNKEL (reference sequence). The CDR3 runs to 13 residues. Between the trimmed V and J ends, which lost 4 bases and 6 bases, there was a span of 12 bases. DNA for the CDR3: TGTGCCAGCAGCCTTACAATTCGGGATGGCTACACCTTC. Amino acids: CASSLTIRDGYTF.

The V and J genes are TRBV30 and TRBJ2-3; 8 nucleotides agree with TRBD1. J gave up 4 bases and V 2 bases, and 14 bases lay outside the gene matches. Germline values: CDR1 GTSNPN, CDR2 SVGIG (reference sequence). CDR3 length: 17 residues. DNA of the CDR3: TGTGCCTGGAGTTCCAAAGGGACAGGCAAAGCCTCAGATACGCAGTATTTT. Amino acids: CAWSSKGTGKASDTQYF.

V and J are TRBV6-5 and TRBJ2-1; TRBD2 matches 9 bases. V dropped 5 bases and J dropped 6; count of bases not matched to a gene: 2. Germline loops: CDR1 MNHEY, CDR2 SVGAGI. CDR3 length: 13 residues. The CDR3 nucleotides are TGTGCCAGCAGTCGCGGGAGGGGCAATGAGCAGTTCTTC. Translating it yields CASSRGRGNEQFF.

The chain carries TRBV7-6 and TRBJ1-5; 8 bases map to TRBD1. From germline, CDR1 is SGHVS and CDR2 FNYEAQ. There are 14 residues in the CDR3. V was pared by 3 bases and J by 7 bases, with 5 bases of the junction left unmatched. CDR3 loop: CASSLQGAGQPQHF. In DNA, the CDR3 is TGTGCCAGCAGCTTGCAGGGGGCAGGGCAGCCCCAGCATTTT.

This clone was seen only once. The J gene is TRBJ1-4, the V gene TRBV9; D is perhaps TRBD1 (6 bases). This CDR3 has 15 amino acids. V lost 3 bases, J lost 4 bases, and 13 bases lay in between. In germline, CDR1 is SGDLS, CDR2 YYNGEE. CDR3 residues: CASSGIGQSNEKLFF. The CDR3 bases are TGTGCCAGCAGCGGAATCGGACAGAGTAATGAAAAACTGTTTTTT.

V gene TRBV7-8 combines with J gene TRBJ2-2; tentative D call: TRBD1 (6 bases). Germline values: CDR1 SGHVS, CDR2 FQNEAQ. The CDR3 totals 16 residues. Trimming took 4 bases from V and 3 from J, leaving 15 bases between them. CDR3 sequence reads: CASSSDDRSYTGELFF. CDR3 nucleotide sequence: TGTGCCAGCAGCTCGGACGACAGGAGTTACACCGGGGAGCTGTTTTTT.

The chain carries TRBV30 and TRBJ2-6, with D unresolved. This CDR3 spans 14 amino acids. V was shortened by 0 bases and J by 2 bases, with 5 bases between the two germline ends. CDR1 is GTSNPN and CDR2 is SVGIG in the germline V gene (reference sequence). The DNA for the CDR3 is TGTGCCTGGAGTGTACGGGCTGGGGCCAACGTCCTGACTTTC. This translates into CAWSVRAGANVLTF.

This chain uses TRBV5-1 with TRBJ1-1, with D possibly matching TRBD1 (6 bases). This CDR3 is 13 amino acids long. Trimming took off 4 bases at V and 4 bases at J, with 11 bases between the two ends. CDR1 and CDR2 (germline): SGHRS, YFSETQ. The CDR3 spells CASSVGGRTEAFF. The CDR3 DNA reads TGCGCCAGCAGCGTCGGGGGGCGCACTGAAGCTTTCTTT.

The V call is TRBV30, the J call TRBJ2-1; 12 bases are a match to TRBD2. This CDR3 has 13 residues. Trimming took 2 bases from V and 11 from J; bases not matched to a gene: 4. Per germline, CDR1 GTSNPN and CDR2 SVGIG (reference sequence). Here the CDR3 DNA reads TGTGCCTGGAGTCGGACTAGCGGGACACAGCAGTTCTTC. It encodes CAWSRTSGTQQFF.

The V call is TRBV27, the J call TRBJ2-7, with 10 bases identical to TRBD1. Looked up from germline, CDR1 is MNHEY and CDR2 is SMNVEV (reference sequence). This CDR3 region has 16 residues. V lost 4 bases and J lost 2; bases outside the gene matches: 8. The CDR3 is CASSSGTGAFPYEQYF. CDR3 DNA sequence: TGTGCCAGCAGTTCCGGGACAGGGGCTTTCCCCTACGAGCAGTACTTC.

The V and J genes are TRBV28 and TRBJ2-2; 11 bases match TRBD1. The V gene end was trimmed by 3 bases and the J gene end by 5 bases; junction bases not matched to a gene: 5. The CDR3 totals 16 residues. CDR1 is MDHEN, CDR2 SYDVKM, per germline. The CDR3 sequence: CASSLGTGGKTGELFF. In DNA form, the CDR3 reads TGTGCCAGCAGTTTGGGGACAGGGGGTAAGACCGGGGAGCTGTTTTTT.

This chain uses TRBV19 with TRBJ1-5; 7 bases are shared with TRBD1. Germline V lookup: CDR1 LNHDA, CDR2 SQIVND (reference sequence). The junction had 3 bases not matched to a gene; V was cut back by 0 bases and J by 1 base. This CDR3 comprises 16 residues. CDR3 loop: CASSIDPGGSNQPQHF. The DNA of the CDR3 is TGTGCCAGTAGTATAGATCCAGGGGGGAGCAATCAGCCCCAGCATTTT.

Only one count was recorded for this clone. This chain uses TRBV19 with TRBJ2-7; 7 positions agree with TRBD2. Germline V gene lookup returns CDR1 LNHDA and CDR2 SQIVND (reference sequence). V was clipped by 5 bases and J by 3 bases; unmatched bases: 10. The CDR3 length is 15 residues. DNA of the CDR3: TGTGCCAGTAGTGCCTTGGGGGGGGAGAACTACGAGCAGTACTTC. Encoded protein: CASSALGGENYEQYF.

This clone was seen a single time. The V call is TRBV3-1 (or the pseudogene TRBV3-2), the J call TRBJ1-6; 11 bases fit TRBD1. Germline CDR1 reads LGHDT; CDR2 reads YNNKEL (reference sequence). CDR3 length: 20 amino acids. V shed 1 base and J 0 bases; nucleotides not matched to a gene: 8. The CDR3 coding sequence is TGTGCCAGCAGCCAAGTTTCCGGGACAGGGGGAAGCTCCTATAATTCACCCCTCCACTTT. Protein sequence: CASSQVSGTGGSSYNSPLHF.

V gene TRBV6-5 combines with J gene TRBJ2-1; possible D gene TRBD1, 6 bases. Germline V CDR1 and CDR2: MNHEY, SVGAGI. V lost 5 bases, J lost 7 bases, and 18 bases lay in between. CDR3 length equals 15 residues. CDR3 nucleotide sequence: TGTGCCAGCAGTCCATCCCGACAGGTTTGGAATGAGCAGTTCTTC. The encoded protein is CASSPSRQVWNEQFF.

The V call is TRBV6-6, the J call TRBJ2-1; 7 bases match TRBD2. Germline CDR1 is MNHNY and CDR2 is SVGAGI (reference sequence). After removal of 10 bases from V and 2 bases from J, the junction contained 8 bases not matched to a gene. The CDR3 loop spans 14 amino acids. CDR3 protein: CATGGAGTYNEQFF. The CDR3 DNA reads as TGTGCCACCGGGGGAGCGGGGACCTACAATGAGCAGTTCTTC.

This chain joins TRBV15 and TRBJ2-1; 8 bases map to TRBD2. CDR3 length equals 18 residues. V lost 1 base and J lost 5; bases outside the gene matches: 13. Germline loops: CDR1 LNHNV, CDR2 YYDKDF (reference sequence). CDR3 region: CATSRVRFFAGGNNEQFF. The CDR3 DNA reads TGTGCCACCAGCAGAGTTCGTTTCTTCGCGGGGGGAAACAATGAGCAGTTCTTC.

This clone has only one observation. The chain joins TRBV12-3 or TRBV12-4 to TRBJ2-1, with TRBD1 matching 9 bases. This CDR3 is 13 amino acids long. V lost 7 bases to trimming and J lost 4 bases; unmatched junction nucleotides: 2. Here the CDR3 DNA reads TGTGCCAGCACGGACAGGGGATACAATGAGCAGTTCTTC. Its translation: CASTDRGYNEQFF.

CDR3 nucleotides: TGCGCCAGCAGCCACAGGGGTCCCACTGAAGCTTTCTTT. It translates to CASSHRGPTEAFF. The chain joins TRBV5-1 to TRBJ1-1, with TRBD1 matching over 7 bases. Germline loops: CDR1 SGHRS, CDR2 YFSETQ. This CDR3 comprises 13 residues. Unmatched junction bases numbered 4, after V lost 4 bases and J lost 4 bases.

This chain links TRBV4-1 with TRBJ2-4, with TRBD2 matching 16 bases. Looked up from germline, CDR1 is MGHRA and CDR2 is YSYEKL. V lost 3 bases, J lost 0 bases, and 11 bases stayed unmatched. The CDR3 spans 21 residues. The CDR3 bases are TGCGCCAGCAGCCAGCCCCCGGGACTAGCGGGGGGGCTCGCAGCCAAAAACATTCAGTACTTC. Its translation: CASSQPPGLAGGLAAKNIQYF.

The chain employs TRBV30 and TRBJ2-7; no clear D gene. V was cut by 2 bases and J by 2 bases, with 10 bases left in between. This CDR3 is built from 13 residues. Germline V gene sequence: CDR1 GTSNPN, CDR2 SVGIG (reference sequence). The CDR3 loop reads CAWSSGIPYEQYF. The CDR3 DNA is TGTGCCTGGAGTTCGGGTATACCCTACGAGCAGTACTTC.

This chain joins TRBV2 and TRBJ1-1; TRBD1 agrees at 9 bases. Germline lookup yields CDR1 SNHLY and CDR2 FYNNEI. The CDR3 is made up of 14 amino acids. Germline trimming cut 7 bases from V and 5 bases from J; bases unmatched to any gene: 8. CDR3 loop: CASTPGQGRTEAFF. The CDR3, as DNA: TGTGCCAGCACTCCGGGACAGGGAAGGACTGAAGCTTTCTTT.

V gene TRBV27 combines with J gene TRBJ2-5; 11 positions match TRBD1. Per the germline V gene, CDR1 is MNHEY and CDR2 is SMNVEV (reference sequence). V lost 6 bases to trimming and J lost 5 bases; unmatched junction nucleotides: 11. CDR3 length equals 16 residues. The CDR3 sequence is CASRKSGTGGVETQYF. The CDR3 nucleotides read TGTGCCAGCAGAAAATCGGGGACAGGGGGAGTGGAGACCCAGTACTTC.

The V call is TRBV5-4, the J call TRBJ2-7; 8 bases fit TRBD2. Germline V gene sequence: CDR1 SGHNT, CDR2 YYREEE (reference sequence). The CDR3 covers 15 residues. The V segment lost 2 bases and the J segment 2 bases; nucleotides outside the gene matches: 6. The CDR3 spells CASSFGGRPPYEQYF. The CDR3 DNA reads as TGTGCCAGCAGCTTTGGCGGGAGGCCTCCCTACGAGCAGTACTTC.

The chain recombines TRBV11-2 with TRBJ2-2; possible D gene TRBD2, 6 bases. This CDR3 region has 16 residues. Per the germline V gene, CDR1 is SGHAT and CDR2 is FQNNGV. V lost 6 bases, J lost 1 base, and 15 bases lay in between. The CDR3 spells CASRFTGLMNTGELFF. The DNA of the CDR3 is TGTGCCAGCAGGTTCACAGGACTAATGAACACCGGGGAGCTGTTTTTT.

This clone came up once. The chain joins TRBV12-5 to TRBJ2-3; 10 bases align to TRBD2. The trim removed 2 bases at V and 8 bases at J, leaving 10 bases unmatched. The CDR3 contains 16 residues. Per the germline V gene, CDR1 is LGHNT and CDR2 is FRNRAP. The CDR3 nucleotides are TGTGCTAGTGGTTTGTGGGGGACTAGCGCCCTCGTTACGCAGTATTTT. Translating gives CASGLWGTSALVTQYF.